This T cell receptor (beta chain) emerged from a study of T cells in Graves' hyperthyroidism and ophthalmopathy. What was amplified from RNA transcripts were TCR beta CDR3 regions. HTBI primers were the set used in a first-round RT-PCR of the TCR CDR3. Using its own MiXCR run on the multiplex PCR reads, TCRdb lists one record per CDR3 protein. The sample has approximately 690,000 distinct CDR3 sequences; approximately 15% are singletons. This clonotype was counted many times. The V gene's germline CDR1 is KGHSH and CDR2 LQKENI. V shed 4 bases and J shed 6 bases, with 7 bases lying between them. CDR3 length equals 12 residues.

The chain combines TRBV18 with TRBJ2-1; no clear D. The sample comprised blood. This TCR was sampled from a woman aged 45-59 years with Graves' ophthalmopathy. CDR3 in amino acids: CASSRKGNEQFF. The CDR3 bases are TGTGCCAGCTCACGTAAGGGCAATGAGCAGTTCTTC.